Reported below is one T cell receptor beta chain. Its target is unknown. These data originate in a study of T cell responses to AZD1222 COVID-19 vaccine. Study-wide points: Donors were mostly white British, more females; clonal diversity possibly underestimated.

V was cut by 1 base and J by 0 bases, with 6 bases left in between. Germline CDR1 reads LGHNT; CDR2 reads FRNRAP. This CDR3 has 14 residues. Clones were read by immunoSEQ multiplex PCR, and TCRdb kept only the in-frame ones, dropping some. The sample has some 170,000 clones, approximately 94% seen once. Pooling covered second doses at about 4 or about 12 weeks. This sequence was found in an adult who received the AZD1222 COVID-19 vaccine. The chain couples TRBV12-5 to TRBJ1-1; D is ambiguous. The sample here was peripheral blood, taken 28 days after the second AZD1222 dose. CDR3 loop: CASGLGTVNTEAFF. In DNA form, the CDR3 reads TGTGCTAGTGGTTTGGGGACGGTGAACACTGAAGCTTTCTTT.